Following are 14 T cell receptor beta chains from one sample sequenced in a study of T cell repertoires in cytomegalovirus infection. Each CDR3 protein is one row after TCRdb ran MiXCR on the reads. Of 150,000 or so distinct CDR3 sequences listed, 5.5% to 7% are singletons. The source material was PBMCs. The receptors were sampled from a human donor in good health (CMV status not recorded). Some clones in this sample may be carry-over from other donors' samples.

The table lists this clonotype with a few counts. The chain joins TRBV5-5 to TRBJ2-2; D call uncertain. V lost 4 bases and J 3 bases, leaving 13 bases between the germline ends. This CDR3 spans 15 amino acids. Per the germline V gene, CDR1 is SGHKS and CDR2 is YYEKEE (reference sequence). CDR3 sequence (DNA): TGTGCCAGCAGCCCATCGGGCTATTACACCGGGGAGCTGTTTTTT. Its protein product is CASSPSGYYTGELFF.

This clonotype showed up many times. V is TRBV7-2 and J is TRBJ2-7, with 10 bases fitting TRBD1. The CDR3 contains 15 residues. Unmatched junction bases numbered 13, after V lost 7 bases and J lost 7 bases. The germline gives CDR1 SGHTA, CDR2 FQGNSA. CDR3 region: CASTPFGTGDGEQYF. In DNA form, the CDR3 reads TGTGCCAGCACGCCGTTCGGGACAGGGGATGGGGAGCAGTACTTC.

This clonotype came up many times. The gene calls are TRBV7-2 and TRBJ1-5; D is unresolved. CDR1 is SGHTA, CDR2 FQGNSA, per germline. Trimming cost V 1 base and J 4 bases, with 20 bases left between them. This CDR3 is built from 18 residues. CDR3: CASSLGARGLVGNQPQHF. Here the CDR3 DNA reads TGTGCCAGCAGCTTAGGGGCCCGGGGTCTCGTGGGGAATCAGCCCCAGCATTTT.

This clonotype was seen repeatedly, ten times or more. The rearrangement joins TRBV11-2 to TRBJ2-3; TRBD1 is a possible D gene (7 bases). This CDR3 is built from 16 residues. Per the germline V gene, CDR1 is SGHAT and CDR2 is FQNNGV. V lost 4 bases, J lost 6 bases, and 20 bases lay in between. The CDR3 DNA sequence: TGTGCCAGCAGCTCCTTGGGAGGACAGGCACTCGATACGCAGTATTTT. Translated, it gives CASSSLGGQALDTQYF.

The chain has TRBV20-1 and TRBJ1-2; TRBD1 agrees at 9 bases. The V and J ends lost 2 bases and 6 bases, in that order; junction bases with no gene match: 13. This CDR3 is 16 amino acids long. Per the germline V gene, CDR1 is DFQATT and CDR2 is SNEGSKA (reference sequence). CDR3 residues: CSARSSGTGYIHGYTF. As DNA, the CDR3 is TGCAGTGCTAGATCTTCCGGGACAGGGTATATTCATGGCTACACCTTC.

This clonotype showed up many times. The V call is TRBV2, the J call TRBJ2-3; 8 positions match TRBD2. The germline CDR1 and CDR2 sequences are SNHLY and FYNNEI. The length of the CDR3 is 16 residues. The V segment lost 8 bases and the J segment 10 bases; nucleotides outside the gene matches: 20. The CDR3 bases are TGTGCCAGCCTCATCCAAAGCGGGGGCGATACCCTTTCGCAGTATTTT. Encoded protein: CASLIQSGGDTLSQYF.

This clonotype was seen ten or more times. CDR3 bases: TGTGCCAGCAGCTCGAAAACGGGACGGACGTATGGCTACACCTTC. Translation: CASSSKTGRTYGYTF. The V gene is TRBV7-2, the J gene TRBJ1-2, with D possibly matching TRBD1 (5 bases). V was cut by 4 bases and J by 5 bases, with 17 bases left in between. The CDR3 is 15 amino acids. The germline CDR1 and CDR2 sequences are SGHTA and FQGNSA.

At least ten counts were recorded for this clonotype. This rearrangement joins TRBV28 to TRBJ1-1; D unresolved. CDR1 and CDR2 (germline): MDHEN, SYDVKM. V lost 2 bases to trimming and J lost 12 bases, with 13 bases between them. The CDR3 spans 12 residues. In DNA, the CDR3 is TGTGCCAGCAGTTTAGTAGGAGGGAAGACTTTCTTT. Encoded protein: CASSLVGGKTFF.

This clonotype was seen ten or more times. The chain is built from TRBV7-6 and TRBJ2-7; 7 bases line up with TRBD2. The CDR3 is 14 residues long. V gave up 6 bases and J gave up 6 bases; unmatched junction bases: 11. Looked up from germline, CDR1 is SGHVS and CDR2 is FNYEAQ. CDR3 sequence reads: CASRLGGGPGEQYF. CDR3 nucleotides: TGTGCCAGCAGACTAGGCGGGGGACCGGGCGAGCAGTACTTC.

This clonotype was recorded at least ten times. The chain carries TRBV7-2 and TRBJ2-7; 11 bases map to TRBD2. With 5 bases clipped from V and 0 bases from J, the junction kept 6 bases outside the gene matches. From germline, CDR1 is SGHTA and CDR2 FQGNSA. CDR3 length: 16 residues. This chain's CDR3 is CASSPMTSGVSYEQYF. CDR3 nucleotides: TGTGCCAGCAGCCCAATGACTAGCGGGGTCTCCTACGAGCAGTACTTC.

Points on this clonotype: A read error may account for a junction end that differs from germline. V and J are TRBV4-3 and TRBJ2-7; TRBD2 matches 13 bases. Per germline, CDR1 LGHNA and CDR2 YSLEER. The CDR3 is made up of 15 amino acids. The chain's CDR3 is CASSTRLAGGNELYF. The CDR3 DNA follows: TGCGCCAGCAGCACACGACTAGCGGGGGGAAACGAGCTGTACTTC.

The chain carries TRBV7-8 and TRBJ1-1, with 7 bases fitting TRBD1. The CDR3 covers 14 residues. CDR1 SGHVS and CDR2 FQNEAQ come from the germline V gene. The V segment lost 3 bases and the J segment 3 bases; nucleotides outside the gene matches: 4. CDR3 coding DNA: TGTGCCAGCAGCTTCGACAGGGTACACACTGAAGCTTTCTTT. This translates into CASSFDRVHTEAFF.

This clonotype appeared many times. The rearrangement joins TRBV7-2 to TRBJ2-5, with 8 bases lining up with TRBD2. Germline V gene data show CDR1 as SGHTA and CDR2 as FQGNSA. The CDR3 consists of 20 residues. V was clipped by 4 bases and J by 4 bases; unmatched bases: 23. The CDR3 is CASSYSIRASGLLIRETQYF. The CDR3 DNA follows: TGTGCCAGCAGCTACTCCATTCGGGCTAGCGGGCTCCTCATTCGAGAGACCCAGTACTTC.

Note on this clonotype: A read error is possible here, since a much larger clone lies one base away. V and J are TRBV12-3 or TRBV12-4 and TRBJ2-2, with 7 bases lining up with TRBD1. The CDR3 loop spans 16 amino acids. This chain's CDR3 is CASSFSGQTYTGELIF. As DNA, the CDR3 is TGTGCCAGCAGTTTTTCGGGACAGACTTACACCGGGGAGCTGATTTTT.